This record looks at one T cell receptor (beta chain) sequence and its context. Its antigen is unidentified. The data belong to a study of T cell responses to AZD1222 COVID-19 vaccine. This table comes from immunoSEQ multiplex PCR, and its TCRdb copy is limited to in-frame clones, with some not included. The sample lists around 91,000 clones; approximately 90% were seen once. Overall study results and limits: Donors skewed white British and female; clonal diversity was possibly underestimated. Spike-spanning, vaccine-associated CD4 TCRs were dominant at 160-218 and 743-854. Rises in breadth and depth of Spike-specific TCRs came after two AZD1222 doses.

Germline V gene lookup returns CDR1 SQVTM and CDR2 ANQGSEA. V shed 2 bases and J 7 bases; nucleotides not matched to a gene: 12. CDR3 length equals 16 residues. The clonotype was recovered from an adult who received the AZD1222 COVID-19 vaccine. The source was peripheral blood, collected 28 days after the second AZD1222 dose. V is TRBV29-1 and J is TRBJ2-1, with 9 bases aligning to TRBD2. This chain's CDR3 is CSVEISGLAGWNEQFF. The CDR3 nucleotides read TGCAGCGTTGAAATAAGTGGCCTAGCGGGATGGAATGAGCAGTTCTTC.